This T cell receptor (beta chain) was identified in a study of cytomegalovirus exposure and HLA in healthy donors. Findings of the study overall: 87-base-pair reads could not separate some V segments, including TRBV6-2 and TRBV6-3. Follow-up analysis seemed to connect common viral pathogens with several of the most significant clusters identified. An analysis that was carried out later associated 16,951 TCR beta sequences with HLA alleles at 0.05 false discovery rate.

V dropped 5 bases and J dropped 1 base, with 8 bases sitting between them. The germline gives CDR1 LNHDA, CDR2 SQIVND (reference sequence). CDR3 length equals 13 residues. Amplification used 60 Vbeta primers and 13 Jbeta primers. Profiling relied on immunoSEQ multiplex PCR, and the TCRdb table lists in-frame clones only, not all of them. In the table there are 100,000 or so clones, approximately 72% of which are singletons. Notes on this clone: Antigen: not known.

This clonotype originated in a man younger than 40 in good health and CMV-seropositive. The J gene is TRBJ1-1, the V gene TRBV19; D is uncertain. What was sequenced was PBMCs. The CDR3 loop reads CASSASGNTEAFF. In DNA form, the CDR3 reads TGTGCCAGTAGTGCCTCGGGGAACACTGAAGCTTTCTTT.